Listed below are T cell receptor beta chains from one sample, sequenced in a study of a mutant IDH1 vaccine in newly diagnosed glioma. Their recognized antigens are unknown. Clones were sequenced by immunoSEQ multiplex PCR, and TCRdb holds only the in-frame ones, with some missing. Here the sample spans roughly 56,000 clones, 70% to 85% being singletons. This specimen was PBMCs, taken from a glioma patient whose treatment included an IDH1 peptide vaccine. The receptor source for this set is a woman aged 40-49 years with glioma. Some clones in this sample may be carry-over from other donors' samples. CDR3s leave out the opening cysteine and the closing phenylalanine or tryptophan. Fields, in order: V gene, CDR3 protein.

V gene: TRBV7-9
CDR3 protein: ASRPAGSGSGNTIY

V gene: TRBV5-1
CDR3 protein: ASSLWDTFNYGYT

V gene: TRBV29-1
CDR3 protein: SVGRGIEQY

V gene: TRBV30
CDR3 protein: AWGLGPSGNTIY

V gene: TRBV7-9
CDR3 protein: ASSARTSGAYQETQY

V gene: TRBV2
CDR3 protein: ARAPGFNYGYT

V gene: TRBV19
CDR3 protein: AIDRGPNTEAF

V gene: TRBV5-1
CDR3 protein: ASSLDGTSFYEQY

V gene: TRBV6-5
CDR3 protein: ASSSGDRGGGYT

V gene: TRBV1
CDR3 protein: TSSELSGPWDTQY

V gene: TRBV27
CDR3 protein: ASSSGTVQY

V gene: TRBV7-2
CDR3 protein: ASSASPGQGLGGYT

V gene: TRBV11-2
CDR3 protein: ASSFEGGGTTDTQY

V gene: TRBV5-6
CDR3 protein: ASSLVAASYEQY

V gene: TRBV10-3
CDR3 protein: AISERWEGRAGGRQPQH

V gene: TRBV18
CDR3 protein: ASSPQIYRENTEAF

V gene: TRBV10-1
CDR3 protein: ASSEFRGTESEQY

V gene: TRBV5-4
CDR3 protein: ASSLDRGLNYGYT

V gene: TRBV5-1
CDR3 protein: ASSSSTGDGETQY

V gene: TRBV4-1
CDR3 protein: ASSQGGAGKGLT

V gene: TRBV7-2
CDR3 protein: ASSLGGGRNEKLF

V gene: TRBV9
CDR3 protein: ASSVAPQGAAGELF

V gene: TRBV6-1
CDR3 protein: ASTWDRGGGYT

V gene: TRBV30
CDR3 protein: AQHPGQGLRDTEAF

V gene: TRBV4-1
CDR3 protein: ASSQERGREQF

V gene: TRBV13
CDR3 protein: ASSLGLGLGI

V gene: TRBV5-6
CDR3 protein: ASSLERTMNTEAF

V gene: TRBV12-5
CDR3 protein: ASGLKTYEQY

V gene: TRBV21-1
CDR3 protein: ASSKEPRDGSPYYGYT

V gene: TRBV4-3
CDR3 protein: ASSQLRRHDYGYT

V gene: TRBV4-3
CDR3 protein: ASSRLLGTSQPQH

V gene: TRBV5-1
CDR3 protein: ASSAQGLNYEQY

V gene: TRBV19
CDR3 protein: ASSIGRGSNVLT

V gene: TRBV7-8
CDR3 protein: ASSLPGAARLEYGYT

V gene: TRBV19
CDR3 protein: ASSIEARWDTEAF

V gene: TRBV2
CDR3 protein: ASSPGGPYEQY

V gene: TRBV30
CDR3 protein: AWSAEGQDNNSPLH

V gene: TRBV5-1
CDR3 protein: ASSFKGRGRDDYEQY

V gene: TRBV5-6
CDR3 protein: ASSPTQDKIEAL

V gene: TRBV18
CDR3 protein: ASSPLTAEKLF

V gene: TRBV19
CDR3 protein: ASSLRASGANTGELF

V gene: TRBV6-1
CDR3 protein: ASSDLGEHIGYT

V gene: TRBV7-6
CDR3 protein: ASSYRGGLDAEAF

V gene: TRBV6-6
CDR3 protein: ASSYNLLGTKETQY

V gene: TRBV5-1
CDR3 protein: ASSSGGTSNYGYT

V gene: TRBV25-1
CDR3 protein: ASSEALGGAVEKLF

V gene: TRBV2
CDR3 protein: ASSVFLSYEQY

V gene: TRBV7-9
CDR3 protein: ASSATDSGDQPQH